Below, 25 T cell receptor beta chains from the same sample are listed, as sequenced in a study of T-cell memory formation after mild COVID-19 listed by TCRdb under 2021. The library was obtained by 5' RACE. Sequencing relied on an Illumina NovaSeq 6000. TCRdb cleaned the public reads at Q25 with fastp, built clones with MiXCR and kept in-frame beta chains. Records with the same CDR3 protein are collapsed into one entry carrying the most frequent genes and DNA. The sample contains some 350,000 distinct CDR3 sequences, under 15% of them found a single time. About 21% of the sample rests with the top ten. What was sequenced was PBMCs or a T cell subset sorted from them (not recorded which). These TCRs come from a man between 18 and 35 years old who had mild COVID-19 (a few samples of this study predate the infection). The sample titles of this study are shuffled in the database, so cell type and time point are left out; the donor was told from shared clones.

The chain has TRBV6-6 and TRBJ1-5, with 7 positions matching TRBD1. The CDR3 runs 16 residues. Germline V gene lookup returns CDR1 MNHNY and CDR2 SVGAGI (reference sequence). V shed 5 bases and J 4 bases; nucleotides not matched to a gene: 11. The CDR3 DNA is TGTGCCAGCAGTACCATGGGACAGCGACCGAATCAGCCCCAGCATTTT. The encoded protein is CASSTMGQRPNQPQHF.

There are a few counts of this clonotype. CDR3: CSAGGNTGELFF. Here the CDR3 DNA reads TGCAGTGCGGGGGGGAACACCGGGGAGCTGTTTTTT. The chain joins TRBV20-1 to TRBJ2-2; D possibly corresponds to TRBD2 (6 bases). Germline CDR1 is DFQATT and CDR2 is SNEGSKA (reference sequence). CDR3 length: 12 amino acids. The ends were cut back, 6 bases at V and 1 base at J, with 6 bases in the middle.

The J gene is TRBJ2-3, the V gene TRBV7-6; 10 positions match TRBD2. The CDR3 consists of 16 residues. J gave up 3 bases and V 4 bases, and 7 bases lay outside the gene matches. Germline V lookup: CDR1 SGHVS, CDR2 FNYEAQ. CDR3 sequence: CASSSERGGWTDTQYF. The DNA for the CDR3 is TGTGCCAGCAGCTCAGAGCGGGGGGGTTGGACAGATACGCAGTATTTT.

This clonotype was seen only a few times. The chain employs TRBV7-2 and TRBJ1-1, with 8 bases identical to TRBD1. Per germline, CDR1 SGHTA and CDR2 FQGNSA. The V and J ends lost 3 bases and 5 bases, in that order; junction bases with no gene match: 8. The CDR3 runs 15 residues. This chain's CDR3 is CASSFHRGTMTEAFF. In DNA form, the CDR3 reads TGTGCCAGCAGCTTCCACAGGGGGACGATGACTGAAGCTTTCTTT. The whole variable domain, remainder taken from reference TRBV7-2 and TRBJ1-1, is GAGVSQSPSNKVTEKGKDVELRCDPISGHTALYWYRQSLGQGLEFLIYFQGNSAPDKSGLPSDRFSAERTGGSVSTLTIQRTQQEDSAVYLCASSFHRGTMTEAFFGQGTRLTVV.

The V gene is TRBV5-1, the J gene TRBJ2-7; 11 bases are shared with TRBD1. Germline V gives CDR1 SGHRS, CDR2 YFSETQ. V lost 4 bases, J lost 5 bases, and 5 bases stayed unmatched. The CDR3 spans 14 residues. CDR3 loop: CASSADRGLDEQYF. Here the CDR3 DNA reads TGCGCCAGCAGCGCGGACAGGGGGCTGGACGAGCAGTACTTC.

This clonotype has more than one count but fewer than ten. This sequence joins TRBV6-5 and TRBJ1-6; TRBD1 aligns across 10 bases. The CDR3 is 14 residues long. V trimming: 2 bases; J trimming: 10 bases; junction bases outside the gene matches: 2. Germline V gene sequence: CDR1 MNHEY, CDR2 SVGAGI. The CDR3: CASSYGQGDSPLHF. The CDR3 nucleotides read TGTGCCAGCAGTTACGGACAGGGGGACTCACCCCTCCACTTT.

The CDR3 DNA reads TGTGCCAGCAAACCAGGGAGGCACCAAGAGACCCAGTACTTC. Its protein is CASKPGRHQETQYF. The genes are TRBV7-8 and TRBJ2-5, with D perhaps TRBD2 (6 bases). This CDR3 has 14 residues. The germline V gene has CDR1 SGHVS and CDR2 FQNEAQ. V lost 7 bases and J 0 bases, leaving 12 bases between the germline ends.

This clonotype was detected only a few times. The CDR3 is CASSYFPDTGELFF. The CDR3 bases are TGTGCCAGCAGTTACTTTCCGGACACCGGGGAGCTGTTTTTT. The chain uses TRBV6-2 or TRBV6-3 and TRBJ2-2, with no clear D. Germline CDR1 is MNHEY and CDR2 is SVGEGT. The V gene lost 1 base and the J gene lost 3 bases, with 6 bases spanning the gap. The CDR3 length is 14 residues.

The rearrangement joins TRBV30 to TRBJ2-7; no reliable D call. The ends were cut back, 0 bases at V and 6 bases at J, with 6 bases in the middle. Germline-derived CDR1 and CDR2 are GTSNPN and SVGIG (reference sequence). The CDR3 has 11 residues. The CDR3 nucleotides read TGTGCCTGGAGTGTTATAAGCGAGCAGTACTTC. The encoded protein is CAWSVISEQYF.

The rearrangement links TRBV5-4 to TRBJ2-7; TRBD2 aligns across 10 bases. The CDR3 contains 15 residues. Germline CDR1 SGHNT, CDR2 YYREEE (reference sequence). The V and J ends lost 7 bases and 2 bases, in that order; junction bases with no gene match: 9. DNA for the CDR3: TGTGCCAGCCGGCGGCTAGCGGGGGCGACCTACGAGCAGTACTTC. Translating gives CASRRLAGATYEQYF.

This clonotype was seen repeatedly, ten times or more. CDR3 residues: CASSGTASGPLLSLQFF. The CDR3 bases are TGCGCCAGCAGCGGGACCGCTAGCGGGCCGCTCCTTTCCTTGCAGTTCTTC. V gene TRBV5-1 combines with J gene TRBJ2-1; 8 bases fit TRBD2. CDR1 SGHRS and CDR2 YFSETQ come from the germline V gene. The CDR3 loop spans 17 amino acids. With V trimmed by 4 bases and J by 12 bases, 21 bases remained unmatched.

The rearrangement uses TRBV18 and TRBJ2-1, with unresolved D. The CDR3 runs 15 residues. Germline V gene sequence: CDR1 KGHSH, CDR2 LQKENI. Trimming cost V 3 bases and J 2 bases, with 11 bases left between them. CDR3 loop: CASSPGRSAYNEQFF. CDR3 nucleotide sequence: TGTGCCAGCTCACCTGGACGGAGCGCCTACAATGAGCAGTTCTTC.

This rearrangement joins TRBV25-1 to TRBJ2-5, with D unclear. This CDR3 comprises 12 residues. Germline CDR1 MGHDK, CDR2 SYGVNS. With 1 base removed from V and 6 bases from J, the gap between germline ends came to 6 bases. This CDR3 is CASSEFLKTQYF. The DNA of the CDR3 is TGTGCCAGCAGTGAATTCCTAAAGACCCAGTACTTC.

At least ten counts were recorded for this clonotype. The chain has TRBV12-3 or TRBV12-4 and TRBJ1-1; D perhaps matches TRBD1 (6 bases). The CDR3 totals 13 residues. V was shortened by 6 bases and J by 7 bases, with 15 bases between the two germline ends. CDR3: CASSQLTGFEAFF. DNA for the CDR3: TGTGCCAGCAGCCAACTGACAGGTTTTGAAGCTTTCTTT.

V and J are TRBV10-3 and TRBJ2-1; D remains unclear. V was cut by 4 bases and J by 5 bases, with 9 bases left in between. Germline CDR1 ENHRY, CDR2 SYGVKD. This CDR3 comprises 13 residues. The CDR3 is CAISAEPNNEQFF. CDR3 in DNA: TGTGCCATCAGTGCGGAACCCAACAATGAGCAGTTCTTC.

This clonotype was picked up many times. The chain combines TRBV7-9 with TRBJ1-2; a possible D gene is TRBD1 (5 bases). Germline CDR1 is SEHNR and CDR2 is FQNEAQ (reference sequence). The germline V and J ends were trimmed by 2 bases and 3 bases, with 10 bases remaining between them. The CDR3 covers 14 residues. This chain's CDR3 is CASSLLDRDYGYTF. The CDR3 DNA sequence: TGTGCCAGCAGCTTACTCGACAGAGACTATGGCTACACCTTC.

This clonotype was seen only a few times. The rearrangement uses TRBV3-1 and TRBJ1-1, with D possibly being TRBD1 (5 bases). The CDR3 length is 14 residues. The germline V and J ends were trimmed by 6 bases and 3 bases, with 14 bases remaining between them. Looked up from germline, CDR1 is LGHDT and CDR2 is YNNKEL (reference sequence). The CDR3 DNA sequence: TGTGCCAGCAGACCAGGGTTGAGGTACACTGAAGCTTTCTTT. This sequence encodes CASRPGLRYTEAFF.

This clonotype was seen a handful of times. The rearrangement uses TRBV5-4 and TRBJ1-6, with 8 bases identical to TRBD1. The V segment lost 4 bases and the J segment 10 bases; nucleotides outside the gene matches: 4. The CDR3 sequence is 13 residues long. Germline CDR1 is SGHNT and CDR2 is YYREEE (reference sequence). CDR3 residues: CASSKTGGSPLHF. The CDR3 DNA sequence: TGTGCCAGCAGCAAAACAGGGGGGTCACCCCTCCACTTT. Looking up the rest from reference TRBV5-4 and TRBJ1-6 gives the full variable domain: ETGVTQSPTHLIKTRGQQVTLRCSSQSGHNTVSWYQQALGQGPQFIFQYYREEENGRGNFPPRFSGLQFPNYSSELNVNALELDDSALYLCASSKTGGSPLHFGNGTRLTVT.

The table lists this clonotype with many counts. V gene TRBV5-1 combines with J gene TRBJ1-6; 7 bases agree with TRBD1. The CDR3 is 15 amino acids. The V gene's germline CDR1 is SGHRS and CDR2 YFSETQ. The V and J ends lost 0 bases and 6 bases, in that order; junction bases with no gene match: 3. The CDR3 protein is CASSLAGQINSPLHF. CDR3 DNA sequence: TGCGCCAGCAGCTTGGCGGGACAGATTAATTCACCCCTCCACTTT.

V usage is TRBV5-1 and J usage is TRBJ1-6, with a weak D call TRBD1 (6 bases). There are 15 residues in the CDR3. Deletions cut 0 bases from V and 7 bases from J, with 11 bases between. Germline-derived CDR1 and CDR2 are SGHRS and YFSETQ. The CDR3 here is CASSLGGAQNSPLHF. The CDR3 nucleotides are TGCGCCAGCAGCTTGGGGGGGGCGCAGAATTCACCCCTCCACTTT.

A few counts support this clonotype. The gene calls are TRBV14 and TRBJ2-1, with D tentatively TRBD1 (6 bases). From germline, CDR1 is SGHDN and CDR2 FVKESK. This CDR3 has 16 amino acids. Trimming took 5 bases from V and 0 from J, leaving 14 bases between them. CDR3 sequence: CASSALGTSSYNEQFF. The CDR3, as DNA: TGTGCCAGCAGCGCCCTCGGGACAAGCTCCTACAATGAGCAGTTCTTC. The full variable domain, its missing parts supplied by reference TRBV14 and TRBJ2-1, is EAGVTQFPSHSVIEKGQTVTLRCDPISGHDNLYWYRRVMGKEIKFLLHFVKESKQDESGMPNNRFLAERTGGTYSTLKVQPAELEDSGVYFCASSALGTSSYNEQFFGPGTRLTVL.

This chain links TRBV2 with TRBJ2-1, with 12 positions matching TRBD2. Germline V gene data show CDR1 as SNHLY and CDR2 as FYNNEI. The CDR3 is made up of 16 amino acids. Unmatched junction bases numbered 10, after V lost 6 bases and J lost 7 bases. The DNA for the CDR3 is TGTGCCAGCAGGGGAACTAGCGGGGGGTCTGGGAATGAGCAGTTCTTC. Encoded protein: CASRGTSGGSGNEQFF.

On this clonotype itself: One end of the junction does not line up with germline, which may come from a read error. The chain links TRBV6-2 or TRBV6-3 to TRBJ2-7, with D tentatively TRBD1 or TRBD2 (5 bases each). This CDR3 spans 12 amino acids. CDR1 and CDR2 (germline): MNHEY, SVGEGT. For the CDR3, the DNA is TGTGCCAGCAGTTACGGACTCCACAGGCAAAACTTC. Translation gives CASSYGLHRQNF.

The sample holds a few counts of this clonotype. The J gene is TRBJ2-3, the V gene TRBV12-3 or TRBV12-4; D may be TRBD1 (6 bases). Trimming shortened V by 6 bases and J by 11 bases, and 27 bases separated the two germline ends. The CDR3 runs to 16 residues. The CDR3 DNA reads as TGTGCCAGCAGCCGCAACTCCGGGACACCGGCGACGCGGCAGTATTTT. It codes for CASSRNSGTPATRQYF.

The V and J genes are TRBV19 and TRBJ2-1, with a possible D match to TRBD2 (6 bases). The CDR3 runs to 13 residues. The V end was cut by 10 bases, the J end by 8 bases, with 18 bases between. CDR1 LNHDA and CDR2 SQIVND come from the germline V gene (reference sequence). Written as DNA, the CDR3 is TGTGCCACCTCGGACGGGGGAGCGGATGAGCAGTTCTTC. Its protein product is CATSDGGADEQFF. Full variable domain (remainder filled in from reference TRBV19 and TRBJ2-1): DGGITQSPKYLFRKEGQNVTLSCEQNLNHDAMYWYRQDPGQGLRLIYYSQIVNDFQKGDIAEGYSVSREKKESFPLTVTSAQKNPTAFYLCATSDGGADEQFFGPGTRLTVL.